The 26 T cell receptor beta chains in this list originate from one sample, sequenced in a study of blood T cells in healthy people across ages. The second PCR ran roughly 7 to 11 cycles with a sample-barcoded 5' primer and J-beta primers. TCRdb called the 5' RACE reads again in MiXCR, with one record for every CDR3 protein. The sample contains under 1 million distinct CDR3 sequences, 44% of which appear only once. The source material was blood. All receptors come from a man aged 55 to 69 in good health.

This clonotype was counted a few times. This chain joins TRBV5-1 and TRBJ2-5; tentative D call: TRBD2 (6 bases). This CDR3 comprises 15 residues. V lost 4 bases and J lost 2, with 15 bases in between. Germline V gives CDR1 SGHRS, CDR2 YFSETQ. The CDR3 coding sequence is TGCGCCAGCAGCCCCGGGGCGGGGACTCAAGAGACCCAGTACTTC. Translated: CASSPGAGTQETQYF. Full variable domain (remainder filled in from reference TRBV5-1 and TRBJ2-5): KAGVTQTPRYLIKTRGQQVTLSCSPISGHRSVSWYQQTPGQGLQFLFEYFSETQRNKGNFPGRFSGRQFSNSRSEMNVSTLELGDSALYLCASSPGAGTQETQYFGPGTRLLVL.

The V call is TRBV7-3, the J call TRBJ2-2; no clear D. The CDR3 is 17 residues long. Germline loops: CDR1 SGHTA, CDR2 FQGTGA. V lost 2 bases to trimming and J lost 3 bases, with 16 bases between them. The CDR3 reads CASSLDGTLVHTGELFF. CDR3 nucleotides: TGTGCCAGCAGCTTAGATGGTACCTTAGTGCACACCGGGGAGCTGTTTTTT.

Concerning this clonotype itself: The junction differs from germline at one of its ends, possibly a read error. The CDR3 region has the DNA TGTGCCGGCAGATCCCCGGGCCGGGGGGGCACGAATGAGCAGTTCTTC. Amino acids: CAGRSPGRGGTNEQFF. This chain joins TRBV11-2 and TRBJ2-1, with 8 bases identical to TRBD2. Per the germline V gene, CDR1 is SGHAT and CDR2 is FQNNGV. CDR3 length: 16 residues.

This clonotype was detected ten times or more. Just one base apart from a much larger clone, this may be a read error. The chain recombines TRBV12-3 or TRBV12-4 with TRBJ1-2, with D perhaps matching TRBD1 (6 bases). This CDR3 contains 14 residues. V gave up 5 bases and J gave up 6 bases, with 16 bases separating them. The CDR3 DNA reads TGTGCCAGCAGTGTTATCGGGGGCGTTAATGGCTACACCTTC. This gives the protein CASSVIGGVNGYTF.

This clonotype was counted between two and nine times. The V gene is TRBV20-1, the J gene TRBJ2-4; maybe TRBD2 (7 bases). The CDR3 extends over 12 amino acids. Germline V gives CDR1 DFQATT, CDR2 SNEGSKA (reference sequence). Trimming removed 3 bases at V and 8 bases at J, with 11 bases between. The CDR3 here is CSASGGPDIQYF. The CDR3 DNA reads TGCAGTGCTAGCGGGGGGCCGGACATTCAGTACTTC.

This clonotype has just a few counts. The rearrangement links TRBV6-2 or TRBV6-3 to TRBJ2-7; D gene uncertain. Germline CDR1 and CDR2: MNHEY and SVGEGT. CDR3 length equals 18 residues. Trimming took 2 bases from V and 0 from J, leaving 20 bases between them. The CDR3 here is CASSYGLGAKEHSYEQYF. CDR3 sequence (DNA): TGTGCCAGCAGTTACGGTCTCGGAGCCAAGGAACACTCCTACGAGCAGTACTTC.

CDR3 coding DNA: TGCGCCAGCAGTCAACGACAGGGAGCCTTAGCCAAAAACATTCAGTACTTC. It yields the protein CASSQRQGALAKNIQYF. The V gene is TRBV4-3, the J gene TRBJ2-4; TRBD1 matches at 7 bases. V lost 6 bases, J lost 0 bases, and 11 bases stayed unmatched. The germline CDR1 and CDR2 sequences are LGHNA and YSLEER. The CDR3 covers 17 residues.

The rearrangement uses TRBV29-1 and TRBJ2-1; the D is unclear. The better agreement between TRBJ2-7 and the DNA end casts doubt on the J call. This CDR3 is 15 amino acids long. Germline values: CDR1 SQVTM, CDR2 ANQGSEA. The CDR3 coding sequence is TGCAGCGTTGAAGGTGCGATTAGCTCCTACAATGAGCAGTACTTC. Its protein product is CSVEGAISSYNEQYF.

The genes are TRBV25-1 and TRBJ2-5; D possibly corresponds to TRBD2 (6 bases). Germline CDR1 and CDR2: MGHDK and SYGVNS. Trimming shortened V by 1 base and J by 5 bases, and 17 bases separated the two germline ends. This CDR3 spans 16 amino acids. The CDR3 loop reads CASSEWRSGDGETQYF. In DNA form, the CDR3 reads TGTGCCAGCAGTGAATGGAGATCGGGAGATGGGGAGACCCAGTACTTC.

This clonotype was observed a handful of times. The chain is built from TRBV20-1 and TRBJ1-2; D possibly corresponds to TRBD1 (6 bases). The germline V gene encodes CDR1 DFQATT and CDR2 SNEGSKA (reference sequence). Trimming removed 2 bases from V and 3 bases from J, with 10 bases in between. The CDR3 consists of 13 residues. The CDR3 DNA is TGCAGTGCTAGACGGACAGTAGACTATGGCTACACCTTC. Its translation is CSARRTVDYGYTF.

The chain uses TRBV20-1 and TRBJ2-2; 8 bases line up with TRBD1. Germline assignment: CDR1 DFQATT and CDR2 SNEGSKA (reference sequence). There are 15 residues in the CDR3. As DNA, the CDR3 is TGCGGTGGTACCAGGGGGCCCTTGAACACCGGGGAGCTGTTTTTT. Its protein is CGGTRGPLNTGELFF.

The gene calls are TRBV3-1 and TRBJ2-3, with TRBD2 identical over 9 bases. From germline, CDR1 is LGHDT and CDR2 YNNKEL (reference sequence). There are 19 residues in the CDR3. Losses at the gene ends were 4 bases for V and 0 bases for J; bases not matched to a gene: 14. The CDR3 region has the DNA TGTGCCAGCAGCCCAAGGACAGGAATAGCGGGGGCGAGCACAGATACGCAGTATTTT. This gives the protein CASSPRTGIAGASTDTQYF.

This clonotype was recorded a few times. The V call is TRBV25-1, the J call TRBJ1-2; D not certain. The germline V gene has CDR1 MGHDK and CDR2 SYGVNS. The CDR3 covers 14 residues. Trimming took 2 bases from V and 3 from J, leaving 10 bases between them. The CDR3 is CASSEGGRYYGYTF. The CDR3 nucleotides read TGTGCCAGCAGTGAAGGAGGGCGCTACTATGGCTACACCTTC.

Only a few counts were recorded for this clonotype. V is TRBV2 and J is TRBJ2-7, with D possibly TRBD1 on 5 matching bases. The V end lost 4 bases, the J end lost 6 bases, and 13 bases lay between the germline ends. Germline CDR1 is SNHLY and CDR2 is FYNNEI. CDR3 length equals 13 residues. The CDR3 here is CASSATGSGEQYF. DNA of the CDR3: TGTGCCAGCAGTGCCACAGGTTCCGGCGAGCAGTACTTC.

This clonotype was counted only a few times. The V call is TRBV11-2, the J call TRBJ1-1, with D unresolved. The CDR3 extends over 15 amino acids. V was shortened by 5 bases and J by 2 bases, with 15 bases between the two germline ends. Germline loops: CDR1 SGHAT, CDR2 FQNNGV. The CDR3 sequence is CASSIPGMSNTEAFF. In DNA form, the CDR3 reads TGTGCCAGCAGCATACCCGGGATGTCAAACACTGAAGCTTTCTTT.

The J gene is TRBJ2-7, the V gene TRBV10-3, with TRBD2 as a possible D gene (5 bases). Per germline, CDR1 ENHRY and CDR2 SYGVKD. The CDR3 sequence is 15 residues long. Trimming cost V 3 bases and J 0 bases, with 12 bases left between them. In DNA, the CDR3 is TGTGCCATCAGTGAACGGGGAGAAAGCTCCTACGAGCAGTACTTC. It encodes CAISERGESSYEQYF.

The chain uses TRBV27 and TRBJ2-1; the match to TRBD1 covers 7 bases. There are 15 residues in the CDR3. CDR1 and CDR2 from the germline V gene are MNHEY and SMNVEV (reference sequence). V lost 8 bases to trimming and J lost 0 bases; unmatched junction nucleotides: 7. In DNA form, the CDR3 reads TGTGCCAGCGCATACAGGGACAGCTCCTACAATGAGCAGTTCTTC. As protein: CASAYRDSSYNEQFF.

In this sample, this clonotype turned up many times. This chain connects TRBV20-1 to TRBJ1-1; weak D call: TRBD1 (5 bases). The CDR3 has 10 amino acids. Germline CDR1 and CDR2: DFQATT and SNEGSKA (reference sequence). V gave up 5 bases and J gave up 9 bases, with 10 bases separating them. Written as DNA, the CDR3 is TGCAGTGCTGGTGGGGCGCAAGCTTTCTTT. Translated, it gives CSAGGAQAFF.

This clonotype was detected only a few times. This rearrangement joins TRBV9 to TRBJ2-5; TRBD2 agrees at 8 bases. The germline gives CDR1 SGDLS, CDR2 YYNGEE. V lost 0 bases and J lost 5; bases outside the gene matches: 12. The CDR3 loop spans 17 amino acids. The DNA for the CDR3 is TGTGCCAGCAGCGTAGTCGGGGGGGCAGTACGTTGTGAGACCCAGTACTTC. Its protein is CASSVVGGAVRCETQYF.

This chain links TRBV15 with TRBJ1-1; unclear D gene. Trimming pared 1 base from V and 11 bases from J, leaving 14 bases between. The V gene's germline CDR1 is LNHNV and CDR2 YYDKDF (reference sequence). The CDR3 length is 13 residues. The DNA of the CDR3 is TGTGCCACCAGCAGAGGGGATCAGGCAGTGGCTTTCTTT. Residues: CATSRGDQAVAFF. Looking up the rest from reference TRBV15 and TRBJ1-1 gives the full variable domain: DAMVIQNPRYQVTQFGKPVTLSCSQTLNHNVMYWYQQKSSQAPKLLFHYYDKDFNNEADTPDNFQSRRPNTSFCFLDIRSPGLGDTAMYLCATSRGDQAVAFFGQGTRLTVV.

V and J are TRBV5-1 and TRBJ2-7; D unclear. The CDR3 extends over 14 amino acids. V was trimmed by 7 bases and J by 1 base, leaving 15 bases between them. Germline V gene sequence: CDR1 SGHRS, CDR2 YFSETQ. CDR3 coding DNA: TGCGCCAGCGGCCTAAACCGAAAATCCTACGAGCAGTACTTC. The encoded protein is CASGLNRKSYEQYF.

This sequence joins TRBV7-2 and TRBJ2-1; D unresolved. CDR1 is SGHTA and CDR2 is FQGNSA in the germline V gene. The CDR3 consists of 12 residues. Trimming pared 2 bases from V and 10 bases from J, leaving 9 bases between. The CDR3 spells CASSLLVGEQFF. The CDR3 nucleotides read TGTGCCAGCAGCTTACTAGTGGGGGAGCAGTTCTTC. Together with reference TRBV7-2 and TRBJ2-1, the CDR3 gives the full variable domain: GAGVSQSPSNKVTEKGKDVELRCDPISGHTALYWYRQSLGQGLEFLIYFQGNSAPDKSGLPSDRFSAERTGGSVSTLTIQRTQQEDSAVYLCASSLLVGEQFFGPGTRLTVL.

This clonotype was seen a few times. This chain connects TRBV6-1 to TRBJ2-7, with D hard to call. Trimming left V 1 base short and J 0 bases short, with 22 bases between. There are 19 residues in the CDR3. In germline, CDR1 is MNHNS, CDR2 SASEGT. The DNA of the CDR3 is TGTGCCAGCAGTGAAGGGAAGCCTGCCCCCATATGGATCTCCTACGAGCAGTACTTC. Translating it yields CASSEGKPAPIWISYEQYF.

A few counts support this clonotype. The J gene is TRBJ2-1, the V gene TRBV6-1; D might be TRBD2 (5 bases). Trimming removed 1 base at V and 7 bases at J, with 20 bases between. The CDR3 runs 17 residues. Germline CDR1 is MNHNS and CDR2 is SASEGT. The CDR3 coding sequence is TGTGCCAGCAGTGAAGACGCGCCTTTGGTTGCGGGTAATGAGCAGTTCTTC. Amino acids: CASSEDAPLVAGNEQFF.

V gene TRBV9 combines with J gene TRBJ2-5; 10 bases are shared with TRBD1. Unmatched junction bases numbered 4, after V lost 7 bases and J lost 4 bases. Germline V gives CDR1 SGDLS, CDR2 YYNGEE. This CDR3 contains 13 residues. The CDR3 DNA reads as TGTGCCAGCGGGACAGGGGTCTCAGAGACCCAGTACTTC. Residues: CASGTGVSETQYF.

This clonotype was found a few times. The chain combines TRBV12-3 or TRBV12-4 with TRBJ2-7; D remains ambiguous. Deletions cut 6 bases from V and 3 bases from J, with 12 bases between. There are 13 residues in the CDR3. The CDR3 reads CASRPSTDYEQYF. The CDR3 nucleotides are TGTGCCAGCAGACCAAGCACGGACTACGAGCAGTACTTC.